This T cell receptor beta chain was recovered during a study of cytomegalovirus exposure and HLA in healthy donors. Study-wide results and caveats: Data from an earlier analysis indicated that most TCR beta V segments were productive either about 90% or about 30% of the time.

A word on this clone: The antigen remains undetermined.

Germline CDR1 reads MDHEN; CDR2 reads SYDVKM. Trimming removed 6 bases from V and 7 bases from J; junction bases left unmatched: 9. CDR3 length equals 14 residues. This PCR relied on a set of 60 Vbeta primers and 13 Jbeta primers. Using immunoSEQ multiplex PCR, the repertoire was profiled, and TCRdb retains in-frame clones only, with some absent. This sample has around 130,000 clones, with roughly three quarters found just once. The source of this sequence is a woman aged 40 to 55 in good health and CMV-seronegative. The chain employs TRBV28 and TRBJ2-3; 8 bases agree with TRBD2. Source material: PBMCs. The CDR3 region has the DNA TGTGCCAGCAGCCCGTCGGGGGGGGCAAATACGCAGTATTTT. Translated, it gives CASSPSGGANTQYF.